The clone carrying this TCR beta chain appeared a few times. Antigen: not known. CDR1 is KGHDR, CDR2 SFDVKD, per germline. This CDR3 region has 17 residues. Trimming left V 4 bases short and J 2 bases short, with 17 bases between. This specimen comes from a study of yellow fever vaccine responses in identical twins. Study observations and caveats: The T cell response to vaccination in identical twins was reportedly partly convergent and partly personalized.

MiXCR was run by TCRdb on the RT-PCR reads, yielding one entry per CDR3 protein. The sample consists of thousands of distinct CDR3 sequences, around 86% of them appearing once. The chain is built from TRBV24-1 and TRBJ2-1; maybe TRBD2 (6 bases). This clonotype was sampled from a woman aged 18 to 35 who received the yellow fever vaccine. The sequences come from T cells from blood (PBMCs), unsorted or a sorted subset (not recorded which), collected before or after yellow fever vaccination (not recorded which). The CDR3 coding sequence is TGTGCCACCAGTGACCCTGGTTGGGACTCCCCCTACAATGAGCAGTTCTTC. Protein: CATSDPGWDSPYNEQFF.